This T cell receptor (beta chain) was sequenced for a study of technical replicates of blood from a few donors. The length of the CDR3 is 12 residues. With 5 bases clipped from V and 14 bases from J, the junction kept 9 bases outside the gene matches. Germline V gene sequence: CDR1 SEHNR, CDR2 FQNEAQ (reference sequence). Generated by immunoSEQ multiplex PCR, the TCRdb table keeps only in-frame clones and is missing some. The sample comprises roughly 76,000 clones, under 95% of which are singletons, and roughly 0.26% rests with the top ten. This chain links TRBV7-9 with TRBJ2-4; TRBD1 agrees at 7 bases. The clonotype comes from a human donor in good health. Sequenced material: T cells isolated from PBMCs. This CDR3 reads CASSPNDRAEYF. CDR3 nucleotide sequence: TGTGCCAGCAGCCCGAATGACAGGGCGGAGTACTTC.